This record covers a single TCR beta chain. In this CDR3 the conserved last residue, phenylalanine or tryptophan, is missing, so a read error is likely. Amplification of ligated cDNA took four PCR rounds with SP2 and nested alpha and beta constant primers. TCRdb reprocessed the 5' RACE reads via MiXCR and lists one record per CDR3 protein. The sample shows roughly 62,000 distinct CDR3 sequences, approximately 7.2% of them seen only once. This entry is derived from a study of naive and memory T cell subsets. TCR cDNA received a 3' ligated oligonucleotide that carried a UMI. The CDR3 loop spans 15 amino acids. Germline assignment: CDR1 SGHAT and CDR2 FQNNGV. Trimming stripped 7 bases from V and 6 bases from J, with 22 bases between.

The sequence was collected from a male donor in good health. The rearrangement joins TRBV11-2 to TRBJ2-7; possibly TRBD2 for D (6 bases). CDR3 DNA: TGTGCCAGCAACAACGACGGGCCGACTAGGGGCGAGCAGTACCTC. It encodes CASNNDGPTRGEQYL.